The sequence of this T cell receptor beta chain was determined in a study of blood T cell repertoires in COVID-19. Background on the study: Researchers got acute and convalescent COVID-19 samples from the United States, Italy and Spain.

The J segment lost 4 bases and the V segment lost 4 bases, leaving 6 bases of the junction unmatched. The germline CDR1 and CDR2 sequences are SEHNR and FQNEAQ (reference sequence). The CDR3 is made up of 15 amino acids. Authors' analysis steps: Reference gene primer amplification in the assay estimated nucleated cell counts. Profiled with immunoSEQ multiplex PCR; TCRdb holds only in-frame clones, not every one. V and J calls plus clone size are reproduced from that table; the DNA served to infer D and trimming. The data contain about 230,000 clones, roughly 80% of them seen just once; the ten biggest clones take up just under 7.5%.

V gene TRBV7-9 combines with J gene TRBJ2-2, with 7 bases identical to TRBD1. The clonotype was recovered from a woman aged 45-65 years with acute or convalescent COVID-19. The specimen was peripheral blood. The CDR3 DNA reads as TGTGCCAGCAGCTCACGACAGGGCGGCACCGGGGAGCTGTTTTTT. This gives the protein CASSSRQGGTGELFF.